These T cell receptor beta chains were read from a single sample in a study of regulatory T cells in long-lasting Graves disease. MiXCR, applied by TCRdb to the multiplex PCR reads, yields one record per CDR3 protein. In the table there are some 500,000 distinct CDR3 sequences, 15% to 20% of which are singletons. These records were also assigned to another study, of T cells in Graves' hyperthyroidism and ophthalmopathy.

This sample comprised peripheral blood mononuclear cells (PBMCs), obtained at new diagnosis, from a patient treated with antithyroid drugs. The receptors come from a woman aged 35-65 years with Graves disease. Both conserved end residues are part of each CDR3. The D gene is left open where the match is weak. Some rows have no size entry. The others give once, few or many, or a class for an expanded clone.

clone size: many
D gene: .
V gene: TRBV18
J gene: TRBJ2-5
CDR3 protein: CASSPSNPETQYF
CDR3 DNA: TGTGCCAGCTCACCCTCAAATCCGGAGACCCAGTACTTC

clone size: .
D gene: .
V gene: TRBV18
J gene: TRBJ2-7
CDR3 protein: CASSPVSGQGATREQYF
CDR3 DNA: TGTGCCAGCTCACCGGTTTCAGGACAAGGGGCTACGAGGGAGCAGTACTTC

clone size: .
D gene: TRBD1
V gene: TRBV28
J gene: TRBJ1-1
CDR3 protein: CASSSNRGEAFF
CDR3 DNA: TGTGCCAGCAGTTCCAACAGGGGTGAAGCTTTCTTT

clone size: many
D gene: .
V gene: TRBV3-1
J gene: TRBJ2-3
CDR3 protein: CASSQDGDGSTDTQYF
CDR3 DNA: TGTGCCAGCAGCCAAGACGGAGACGGCAGCACAGATACGCAGTATTTT

clone size: few
D gene: .
V gene: TRBV12-3/TRBV12-4
J gene: TRBJ2-3
CDR3 protein: CASSFGYEEGDTQYF
CDR3 DNA: TGTGCCAGCAGTTTCGGCTACGAGGAAGGGGATACGCAGTATTTT

clone size: many
D gene: .
V gene: TRBV29-1
J gene: TRBJ1-1
CDR3 protein: CSVAGGVAGGVDTEAFF
CDR3 DNA: TGCAGCGTTGCCGGGGGGGTTGCGGGGGGTGTCGACACTGAAGCTTTCTTT

clone size: few
D gene: TRBD1
V gene: TRBV5-6
J gene: TRBJ2-7
CDR3 protein: CASSLAGQAAYEQYF
CDR3 DNA: TGTGCCAGCAGCTTGGCCGGACAGGCGGCCTACGAGCAGTACTTC

clone size: many
D gene: .
V gene: TRBV11-2
J gene: TRBJ1-4
CDR3 protein: CASSLVTATNEKLFF
CDR3 DNA: TGTGCCAGCAGCTTAGTTACCGCTACTAATGAAAAACTGTTTTTT

clone size: many
D gene: .
V gene: TRBV3-1
J gene: TRBJ1-2
CDR3 protein: CASSQGRGRSDYTF
CDR3 DNA: TGTGCCAGCAGCCAAGGGAGGGGACGGAGCGACTACACCTTC

clone size: .
D gene: .
V gene: TRBV5-1
J gene: TRBJ1-6
CDR3 protein: CASKDLSMQETNSPLHF
CDR3 DNA: TGCGCCAGCAAGGACTTAAGCATGCAGGAGACAAATTCACCCCTCCACTTT

clone size: .
D gene: .
V gene: TRBV6-1
J gene: TRBJ2-1
CDR3 protein: CASSTEASEQFF
CDR3 DNA: TGTGCCAGCAGTACGGAGGCTTCTGAGCAGTTCTTC

clone size: few
D gene: .
V gene: TRBV5-1
J gene: TRBJ1-6
CDR3 protein: CASTRGRGPPLHF
CDR3 DNA: TGCGCCAGCACCCGGGGCAGGGGTCCACCCCTCCACTTT

clone size: many
D gene: TRBD2
V gene: TRBV20-1
J gene: TRBJ2-7
CDR3 protein: CSARVGSGGKTYEQYF
CDR3 DNA: TGCAGTGCTAGAGTAGGGAGCGGGGGGAAGACCTACGAGCAGTACTTC

clone size: .
D gene: .
V gene: TRBV11-3
J gene: TRBJ1-5
CDR3 protein: CASSLGGDRPQHF
CDR3 DNA: TGTGCCAGCAGCTTAGGAGGGGATCGGCCCCAGCATTTT

clone size: .
D gene: TRBD2
V gene: TRBV27
J gene: TRBJ2-1
CDR3 protein: CASSFTGRGGYNEQFF
CDR3 DNA: TGTGCCAGCAGTTTCACGGGTCGCGGGGGTTACAATGAGCAGTTCTTC

clone size: many
D gene: .
V gene: TRBV4-2
J gene: TRBJ2-5
CDR3 protein: CASGGDLQETQYF
CDR3 DNA: TGTGCCAGCGGAGGGGACCTCCAAGAGACCCAGTACTTC

clone size: many
D gene: TRBD2
V gene: TRBV7-2
J gene: TRBJ2-5
CDR3 protein: CASTPTSGGRGAQYF
CDR3 DNA: TGTGCCAGCACCCCGACTAGCGGGGGGCGGGGGGCCCAGTACTTC

clone size: .
D gene: .
V gene: TRBV4-1
J gene: TRBJ1-2
CDR3 protein: CASRDLRTVNYGYTF
CDR3 DNA: TGCGCCAGCAGGGACTTAAGAACGGTAAACTATGGCTACACCTTC

clone size: many
D gene: .
V gene: TRBV20-1
J gene: TRBJ2-5
CDR3 protein: CSARDLLGAQETQYF
CDR3 DNA: TGCAGTGCTAGAGATCTCTTGGGGGCACAAGAGACCCAGTACTTC

clone size: few
D gene: TRBD1
V gene: TRBV7-9
J gene: TRBJ2-1
CDR3 protein: CASRFTGTDWNEQFF
CDR3 DNA: TGTGCCAGCAGGTTCACCGGGACAGATTGGAATGAGCAGTTCTTC

clone size: .
D gene: .
V gene: TRBV10-3
J gene: TRBJ1-2
CDR3 protein: CATNPLGGNYGYTF
CDR3 DNA: TGTGCCACGAACCCCTTGGGAGGGAACTATGGCTACACCTTC

clone size: many
D gene: .
V gene: TRBV12-3/TRBV12-4
J gene: TRBJ1-3
CDR3 protein: CASIARDGRSIYF
CDR3 DNA: TGTGCCAGCATTGCACGGGACGGACGCTCCATATATTTT

clone size: .
D gene: .
V gene: TRBV28
J gene: TRBJ2-1
CDR3 protein: CASSLLGYNEQFF
CDR3 DNA: TGTGCCAGCAGTTTACTGGGTTACAATGAGCAGTTCTTC

clone size: .
D gene: TRBD2
V gene: TRBV12-3/TRBV12-4
J gene: TRBJ2-2
CDR3 protein: CASSVLRGGPGELFF
CDR3 DNA: TGTGCCAGCAGTGTCCTACGGGGGGGCCCCGGGGAGCTGTTTTTT

clone size: .
D gene: TRBD1
V gene: TRBV9
J gene: TRBJ1-5
CDR3 protein: CASSETGGVNQPQHF
CDR3 DNA: TGTGCCAGCAGCGAGACAGGGGGGGTGAATCAGCCCCAGCATTTT

clone size: .
D gene: TRBD1
V gene: TRBV5-6
J gene: TRBJ1-2
CDR3 protein: CASSQGQEVWGYTF
CDR3 DNA: TGTGCCAGCAGCCAGGGACAGGAGGTGTGGGGCTACACCTTC

clone size: many
D gene: .
V gene: TRBV29-1
J gene: TRBJ1-1
CDR3 protein: CSVELWEGTFF
CDR3 DNA: TGCAGCGTTGAATTGTGGGAGGGGACTTTCTTT

clone size: .
D gene: TRBD1
V gene: TRBV20-1
J gene: TRBJ1-2
CDR3 protein: CSAREGGQGAGYGYTF
CDR3 DNA: TGCAGTGCTAGAGAGGGGGGACAGGGTGCCGGGTATGGCTACACCTTC

clone size: .
D gene: .
V gene: TRBV7-2
J gene: TRBJ1-5
CDR3 protein: CASSLILGNQPQHF
CDR3 DNA: TGTGCCAGCAGCTTAATCTTAGGTAATCAGCCCCAGCATTTT

clone size: .
D gene: TRBD1
V gene: TRBV6-1
J gene: TRBJ2-1
CDR3 protein: CASTYGTGGNEQFF
CDR3 DNA: TGTGCCAGCACCTACGGGACAGGGGGCAATGAGCAGTTCTTC

clone size: many
D gene: TRBD2
V gene: TRBV7-9
J gene: TRBJ2-2
CDR3 protein: CASTKNQRGDTGELFF
CDR3 DNA: TGTGCCAGCACCAAAAACCAGCGGGGGGACACCGGGGAGCTGTTTTTT

clone size: .
D gene: .
V gene: TRBV5-1
J gene: TRBJ1-1
CDR3 protein: CATAPWGAAEAFF
CDR3 DNA: TGCGCCACAGCACCTTGGGGGGCGGCTGAAGCTTTCTTT

clone size: many
D gene: .
V gene: TRBV7-2
J gene: TRBJ2-7
CDR3 protein: CASSEGPALYEQYF
CDR3 DNA: TGTGCCAGCAGCGAGGGGCCCGCTCTCTACGAGCAGTACTTC

clone size: few
D gene: TRBD1
V gene: TRBV25-1
J gene: TRBJ1-3
CDR3 protein: CASSEATGGITIYF
CDR3 DNA: TGTGCCAGCAGTGAAGCCACAGGGGGCATCACCATATATTTT

clone size: many
D gene: TRBD1
V gene: TRBV19
J gene: TRBJ1-5
CDR3 protein: CASSETGGSNQPQHF
CDR3 DNA: TGTGCCAGCAGCGAGACAGGGGGTAGCAATCAGCCCCAGCATTTT

clone size: .
D gene: TRBD1
V gene: TRBV28
J gene: TRBJ1-5
CDR3 protein: CASRSLDRFNQPQHF
CDR3 DNA: TGTGCCAGCAGGTCCCTGGACAGGTTCAATCAGCCCCAGCATTTT

clone size: few
D gene: TRBD1
V gene: TRBV5-1
J gene: TRBJ1-5
CDR3 protein: CASSLSTGEPQHF
CDR3 DNA: TGCGCCAGCAGCTTGAGTACAGGGGAGCCCCAGCATTTT

clone size: many
D gene: .
V gene: TRBV6-5
J gene: TRBJ1-1
CDR3 protein: CASSFTGSTEAFF
CDR3 DNA: TGTGCCAGCAGTTTCACAGGGAGCACTGAAGCTTTCTTT

clone size: many
D gene: .
V gene: TRBV10-3
J gene: TRBJ1-2
CDR3 protein: CAISVQNYGYTF
CDR3 DNA: TGTGCCATCAGTGTGCAGAACTATGGCTACACCTTC

clone size: many
D gene: .
V gene: TRBV30
J gene: TRBJ1-1
CDR3 protein: CAWSVGGLNTEAFF
CDR3 DNA: TGTGCCTGGAGTGTGGGGGGGTTGAACACTGAAGCTTTCTTT

clone size: .
D gene: TRBD1
V gene: TRBV12-3/TRBV12-4
J gene: TRBJ2-2
CDR3 protein: CASSPGQVNTGELFF
CDR3 DNA: TGTGCCAGCAGCCCGGGACAGGTGAACACCGGGGAGCTGTTTTTT

clone size: many
D gene: .
V gene: TRBV12-3/TRBV12-4
J gene: TRBJ2-2
CDR3 protein: CASSFEDTGELFF
CDR3 DNA: TGTGCCAGCAGTTTCGAGGACACCGGGGAGCTGTTTTTT

clone size: few
D gene: .
V gene: TRBV4-1
J gene: TRBJ1-1
CDR3 protein: CASSQDRKGSNTEAFF
CDR3 DNA: TGCGCCAGCAGCCAAGATCGGAAGGGATCGAACACTGAAGCTTTCTTT